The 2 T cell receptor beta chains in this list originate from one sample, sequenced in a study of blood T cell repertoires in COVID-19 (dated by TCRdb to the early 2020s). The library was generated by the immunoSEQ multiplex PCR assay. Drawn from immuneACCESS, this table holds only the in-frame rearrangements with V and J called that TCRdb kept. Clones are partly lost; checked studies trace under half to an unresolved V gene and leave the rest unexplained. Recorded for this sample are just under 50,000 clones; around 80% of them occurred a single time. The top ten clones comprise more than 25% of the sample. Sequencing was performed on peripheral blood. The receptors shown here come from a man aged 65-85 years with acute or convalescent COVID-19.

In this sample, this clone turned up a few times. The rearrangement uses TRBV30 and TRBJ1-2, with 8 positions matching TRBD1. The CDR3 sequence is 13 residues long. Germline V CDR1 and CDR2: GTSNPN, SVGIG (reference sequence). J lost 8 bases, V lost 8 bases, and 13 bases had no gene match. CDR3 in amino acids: CAGYRDRPRGYTF. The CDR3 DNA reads TGTGCCGGATATCGGGACAGGCCCCGGGGCTACACCTTC.

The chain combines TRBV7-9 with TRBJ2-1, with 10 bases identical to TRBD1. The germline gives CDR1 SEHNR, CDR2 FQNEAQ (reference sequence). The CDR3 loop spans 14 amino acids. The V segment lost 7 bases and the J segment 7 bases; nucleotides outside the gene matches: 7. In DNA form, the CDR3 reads TGTGCCAGCACTAGGGGGACAGGGGATAATGAGCAGTTCTTC. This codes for CASTRGTGDNEQFF.